One and the same sample provided the 5 T cell receptor beta chains below, sequenced in a study of T cells after yellow fever vaccination. TCRdb independently ran MiXCR on the 5' RACE reads; one entry per CDR3 protein. The table includes around 13,000 distinct CDR3 sequences, roughly 4.9% detected once. Specimen: PBMCs, either bulk or a sorted T-cell subset (CD4+, CD8+, memory, or dextramer-sorted; not recorded which), collected 45 days after the yellow fever booster vaccination. These receptors all stem from a man aged 25 to 45 who received the YFV17D yellow fever vaccine.

This clonotype has at least ten counts. V is TRBV3-1 and J is TRBJ2-5; TRBD2 aligns across 7 bases. The V gene's germline CDR1 is LGHDT and CDR2 YNNKEL (reference sequence). With V trimmed by 0 bases and J by 5 bases, 3 bases remained unmatched. CDR3 length equals 14 residues. The CDR3 loop is CASSQDGGSETQYF. CDR3 DNA sequence: TGTGCCAGCAGCCAAGATGGCGGGAGTGAGACCCAGTACTTC.

Ten or more counts support this clonotype. The CDR3 DNA is TGCAGCGTTCCGACCCTTAACGCTACCCTTGGGGTCCAGGGTGAGCAGTTCTTC. Translated: CSVPTLNATLGVQGEQFF. The chain couples TRBV29-1 to TRBJ2-1, with D possibly TRBD1 on 5 matching bases. The V and J ends lost 5 bases and 9 bases respectively, with 32 bases between them. The CDR3 covers 18 residues. Germline lookup yields CDR1 SQVTM and CDR2 ANQGSEA.

This clonotype has ten or more counts. The chain has TRBV29-1 and TRBJ2-3, with 12 positions matching TRBD2. Germline assignment: CDR1 SQVTM and CDR2 ANQGSEA. This CDR3 region has 13 residues. Trimming cost V 7 bases and J 6 bases; bases outside gene matches: 5. The CDR3 DNA reads TGCAGCGCGGGGACTAGCGGGCCCGATACGCAGTATTTT. Translating it yields CSAGTSGPDTQYF.

This clonotype was seen only a few times. The chain links TRBV13 to TRBJ2-3, with 9 bases lining up with TRBD2. The CDR3 loop spans 15 amino acids. Germline lookup yields CDR1 PRHDT and CDR2 FYEKMQ (reference sequence). The V gene end was trimmed by 5 bases and the J gene end by 6 bases; junction bases not matched to a gene: 9. CDR3 in amino acids: CASSVIAGVGDTQYF. Written as DNA, the CDR3 is TGTGCCAGCAGCGTGATAGCGGGAGTAGGGGATACGCAGTATTTT.

This clonotype was counted ten times or more. The chain joins TRBV12-3 or TRBV12-4 to TRBJ1-1; 9 nucleotides agree with TRBD1. V dropped 8 bases and J dropped 9; count of bases not matched to a gene: 7. The length of the CDR3 is 12 residues. CDR3 sequence: CASGDYRGQAFF. Written as DNA, the CDR3 is TGTGCCAGCGGGGATTACAGGGGGCAAGCTTTCTTT.